Each of the 27 T cell receptor beta chains below was sequenced from the same sample in a study of T cell repertoires in cytomegalovirus infection. TCRdb recomputed calls from the reads with MiXCR, one row per CDR3 protein. The data show 800,000 to 950,000 distinct CDR3 sequences, less than 35% seen once. These receptors' antigens are unknown. The sample was cultured CD8+ T cells from PBMCs, taken from culture after CMV antigen stimulation. Receptors originate from a human donor in good health (CMV status not recorded). Some clones in this sample may be carry-over from other donors' samples.

The chain has TRBV10-3 and TRBJ2-3; TRBD1 agrees at 7 bases. The germline V gene encodes CDR1 ENHRY and CDR2 SYGVKD. Trimming removed 2 bases from V and 2 bases from J; junction bases left unmatched: 4. The CDR3 is 15 residues long. CDR3 DNA sequence: TGTGCCATCAGTGAGGACAGGGCACCCACAGATACGCAGTATTTT. This gives the protein CAISEDRAPTDTQYF.

In its sample, this clonotype ranks as large. The chain links TRBV7-8 to TRBJ1-2; 8 bases are a match to TRBD1. Germline V gene data show CDR1 as SGHVS and CDR2 as FQNEAQ. This CDR3 is 14 amino acids long. The V and J ends lost 5 bases and 8 bases, in that order; junction bases with no gene match: 10. The CDR3 nucleotides are TGTGCCAGCAGCCCGGACAGGGCCCCTAGAGGCTACACCTTC. The encoded protein is CASSPDRAPRGYTF.

Of note for this clonotype: The conserved final phenylalanine or tryptophan is absent from the CDR3, which likely points to a read error. V is TRBV7-8 and J is TRBJ2-2, with unresolved D. Trimming cost V 6 bases and J 4 bases, with 6 bases left between them. The CDR3 extends over 12 amino acids. CDR1 is SGHVS and CDR2 is FQNEAQ in the germline V gene. The CDR3 protein is CASRVPTGELFS. The CDR3 DNA is TGTGCCAGCAGAGTCCCCACCGGGGAGCTGTTTTCT.

V usage is TRBV11-3 and J usage is TRBJ2-1; 7 nucleotides line up with TRBD2. Germline CDR1 SGHNT, CDR2 YENEEA. J gave up 2 bases and V 2 bases, and 12 bases lay outside the gene matches. This CDR3 is 18 amino acids long. Here the CDR3 DNA reads TGTGCCAGCAGCTTATCGGCGTTAGCGGGCGAGACCTACAATGAGCAGTTCTTC. Translating it yields CASSLSALAGETYNEQFF. Variable domain in full (rest from reference TRBV11-3 and TRBJ2-1): EAGVVQSPRYKIIEKKQPVAFWCNPISGHNTLYWYLQNLGQGPELLIRYENEEAVDDSQLPKDRFSAERLKGVDSTLKIQPAELGDSAVYLCASSLSALAGETYNEQFFGPGTRLTVL.

This clonotype has more than one count but fewer than ten. The chain links TRBV11-3 to TRBJ2-3; 7 bases match TRBD2. CDR3 length equals 15 residues. Trimming at V came to 8 bases and at J to 1 base, leaving 9 bases not matched to a gene. Germline-derived CDR1 and CDR2 are SGHNT and YENEEA. The CDR3 nucleotides are TGTGCCAGCGGATCGCGGGAGAAAGGCACAGATACGCAGTATTTT. Translated: CASGSREKGTDTQYF.

In regard to this clonotype: The CDR3 carries no conserved terminal phenylalanine or tryptophan, so it likely arises from a read error. This chain uses TRBV12-3 or TRBV12-4 with TRBJ2-7; D possibly corresponds to TRBD2 (7 bases). The CDR3 extends over 14 amino acids. Deletions cut 0 bases from V and 5 bases from J, with 11 bases between. The CDR3: CASSLAGGPDEQYL. CDR3 in DNA: TGTGCCAGCAGTTTAGCGGGGGGGCCGGACGAGCAGTACCTC.

A few counts support this clonotype. V usage is TRBV6-2 or TRBV6-3 and J usage is TRBJ2-1; D possibly corresponds to TRBD1 (6 bases). The length of the CDR3 is 14 residues. Germline-derived CDR1 and CDR2 are MNHEY and SVGEGT. Trimming took off 10 bases at V and 2 bases at J, with 15 bases between the two ends. In nucleotides, the CDR3 is TGTGCCACACTCGGGACAATTACCTACAATGAGCAGTTCTTC. The encoded protein is CATLGTITYNEQFF.

The V call is TRBV19, the J call TRBJ2-6; D is undetermined. Germline CDR1 and CDR2: LNHDA and SQIVND (reference sequence). V was trimmed by 5 bases and J by 4 bases, leaving 9 bases between them. The CDR3 is made up of 14 amino acids. The chain's CDR3 is CASSGPLGANVLTF. CDR3 sequence (DNA): TGTGCCAGTAGTGGCCCCCTCGGGGCCAACGTCCTGACTTTC.

A few counts support this clonotype. V and J are TRBV10-3 and TRBJ1-1; D ambiguous. The CDR3 runs to 13 residues. Trimming shortened V by 5 bases and J by 3 bases, and 10 bases separated the two germline ends. The V gene's germline CDR1 is ENHRY and CDR2 SYGVKD. CDR3 region: CAISFDGDTEAFF. In nucleotides, the CDR3 is TGTGCCATCAGTTTCGACGGAGACACTGAAGCTTTCTTT.

Many counts were recorded for this clonotype. V usage is TRBV6-2 or TRBV6-3 and J usage is TRBJ2-7; D is unresolved. Germline-derived CDR1 and CDR2 are MNHEY and SVGEGT. V was pared by 0 bases and J by 3 bases, with 3 bases between. The CDR3 is 12 residues long. Here the CDR3 DNA reads TGTGCCAGCAGTTACTCCATCTACGAGCAGTACGTC. It encodes CASSYSIYEQYV.

V is TRBV7-9 and J is TRBJ2-3; D possibly matches TRBD1 or TRBD2 (5 bases each). Per germline, CDR1 SEHNR and CDR2 FQNEAQ (reference sequence). V lost 5 bases and J 2 bases, leaving 17 bases between the germline ends. This CDR3 comprises 16 residues. The CDR3 DNA is TGTGCCAGCAGCCCACCTCGCCAGGGACCCACAGATACGCAGTATTTT. Its protein product is CASSPPRQGPTDTQYF. The entire variable domain, with the rest obtained from reference TRBV7-9 and TRBJ2-3, is as follows: DTGVSQNPRHKITKRGQNVTFRCDPISEHNRLYWYRQTLGQGPEFLTYFQNEAQLEKSRLLSDRFSAERPKGSFSTLEIQRTEQGDSAMYLCASSPPRQGPTDTQYFGPGTRLTVL.

Points on this clonotype: A single base separates this from a much larger clone, so it may be a read error. As the CDR3 is not closed by the conserved phenylalanine or tryptophan, this likely results from a read error. The V gene is TRBV7-6, the J gene TRBJ2-7; D might be TRBD2 (6 bases). The V end was cut by 5 bases, the J end by 1 base, with 15 bases between. The germline CDR1 and CDR2 sequences are SGHVS and FNYEAQ. This CDR3 is built from 15 residues. CDR3 sequence (DNA): TGTGCCAGCAGCCTAGGCGGGACCTCATCCTACGAGCAGTACCTC. This encodes CASSLGGTSSYEQYL.

This clonotype has a handful of counts. The CDR3 DNA is TGTGCCAGCAGCCCAACAGGGCCCAAGGGCAATCAGCCCCAGCATTTT. Its protein product is CASSPTGPKGNQPQHF. This sequence joins TRBV7-9 and TRBJ1-5; a possible D gene is TRBD1 (6 bases). Germline loops: CDR1 SEHNR, CDR2 FQNEAQ (reference sequence). V was shortened by 5 bases and J by 2 bases, with 16 bases between the two germline ends. This CDR3 is built from 16 residues.

The chain carries TRBV27 and TRBJ1-1; 9 positions match TRBD1. Germline V gene data show CDR1 as MNHEY and CDR2 as SMNVEV (reference sequence). The CDR3 has 14 residues. The V gene end was trimmed by 6 bases and the J gene end by 6 bases; junction bases not matched to a gene: 8. This CDR3 reads CASSPRDREPEAFF. CDR3 coding DNA: TGTGCCAGCAGCCCCCGGGACAGGGAACCTGAAGCTTTCTTT.

V usage is TRBV13 and J usage is TRBJ2-3, with D perhaps matching TRBD2 (6 bases). The V end was cut by 1 base, the J end by 2 bases, with 22 bases between. Looked up from germline, CDR1 is PRHDT and CDR2 is FYEKMQ (reference sequence). The CDR3 runs 19 residues. CDR3 nucleotides: TGTGCCAGCAGCTTAGTGGGGGGACTCTCCTCCTCACTCACAGATACGCAGTATTTT. This encodes CASSLVGGLSSSLTDTQYF.

This clonotype occurred a few times. The chain is built from TRBV2 and TRBJ1-2, with no clear D. V lost 3 bases and J 2 bases, leaving 7 bases between the germline ends. CDR3 size: 13 residues. Germline V lookup: CDR1 SNHLY, CDR2 FYNNEI. CDR3 coding DNA: TGTGCCAGCAGTGATGCGGTGAACTATGGCTACACCTTC. It encodes CASSDAVNYGYTF.

J is TRBJ2-7 and V is TRBV7-8, with 10 bases aligning to TRBD2. Germline CDR1 SGHVS, CDR2 FQNEAQ. V shed 5 bases, J shed 6 bases, and the junction held 10 bases outside the gene matches. The length of the CDR3 is 15 residues. Here the CDR3 DNA reads TGTGCCAGCAGCGCCGGTCTAGCGGGGGAGTTCGAGCAGTACGTC. This sequence encodes CASSAGLAGEFEQYV.

This clonotype was recorded many times. The chain joins TRBV7-9 to TRBJ2-2, with a possible D match to TRBD2 (6 bases). The CDR3 is made up of 15 amino acids. Per germline, CDR1 SEHNR and CDR2 FQNEAQ (reference sequence). The germline V and J ends were trimmed by 2 bases and 5 bases, with 12 bases remaining between them. CDR3 protein: CASSLRPAGTGELFF. The CDR3 DNA is TGTGCCAGCAGCTTACGCCCCGCGGGGACCGGGGAGCTGTTTTTT.

The rearrangement uses TRBV19 and TRBJ1-2; 7 positions match TRBD1. Per germline, CDR1 LNHDA and CDR2 SQIVND (reference sequence). The CDR3 spans 16 residues. The V segment lost 5 bases and the J segment 3 bases; nucleotides outside the gene matches: 12. The DNA of the CDR3 is TGTGCCAGTAGTCCTTCTGGGACAGATGGTTACTATGGCTACACCTTC. Its protein is CASSPSGTDGYYGYTF. Full variable domain (outside the CDR3, taken from reference TRBV19 and TRBJ1-2): DGGITQSPKYLFRKEGQNVTLSCEQNLNHDAMYWYRQDPGQGLRLIYYSQIVNDFQKGDIAEGYSVSREKKESFPLTVTSAQKNPTAFYLCASSPSGTDGYYGYTFGSGTRLTVV.

In its sample, this clonotype was seen a few times. J is TRBJ1-1 and V is TRBV7-3; 7 positions match TRBD1. The CDR3 consists of 16 residues. Germline V CDR1 and CDR2: SGHTA, FQGTGA. The V segment lost 0 bases and the J segment 3 bases; nucleotides outside the gene matches: 7. The CDR3 reads CASSLTPGQADTEAFF. The CDR3 coding sequence is TGTGCCAGCAGCTTAACGCCAGGACAGGCGGACACTGAAGCTTTCTTT. The full variable domain, completed using reference TRBV7-3 and TRBJ1-1, is GAGVSQTPSNKVTEKGKYVELRCDPISGHTALYWYRQSLGQGPEFLIYFQGTGAADDSGLPNDRFFAVRPEGSVSTLKIQRTERGDSAVYLCASSLTPGQADTEAFFGQGTRLTVV.

The chain couples TRBV5-1 to TRBJ1-1, with D uncertain. This CDR3 has 15 amino acids. Trimming pared 4 bases from V and 4 bases from J, leaving 17 bases between. Germline CDR1 is SGHRS and CDR2 is YFSETQ. The CDR3 region is CASSLGYGFSTEAFF. The CDR3 nucleotides are TGCGCCAGCAGCCTGGGCTACGGTTTTAGCACTGAAGCTTTCTTT.

The chain couples TRBV6-1 to TRBJ2-1, with D perhaps TRBD1 or TRBD2 (6 bases each). CDR3 length: 14 amino acids. Germline V gives CDR1 MNHNS, CDR2 SASEGT. The V end was cut by 7 bases, the J end by 2 bases, with 12 bases between. CDR3 DNA: TGTGCCAGCATGAGGGGGGAGACCTACAATGAGCAGTTCTTC. Protein sequence: CASMRGETYNEQFF.

This clonotype was counted many times. The rearrangement uses TRBV6-2 or TRBV6-3 and TRBJ2-7; no clear D gene. Trimming removed 2 bases at V and 2 bases at J, with 7 bases between. The length of the CDR3 is 13 residues. The germline gives CDR1 MNHEY, CDR2 SVGEGT. CDR3 bases: TGTGCCAGCAGTTACGGGCAAACCTACGAGCAGTACTTC. It specifies CASSYGQTYEQYF.

This clonotype was found a few times. This chain uses TRBV20-1 with TRBJ1-1; 9 bases are a match to TRBD1. The CDR3 has 14 amino acids. The germline V gene has CDR1 DFQATT and CDR2 SNEGSKA (reference sequence). J gave up 1 base and V 6 bases, and 6 bases lay outside the gene matches. Here the CDR3 reads CSATGTGPNTEAFF. The CDR3 DNA follows: TGCAGTGCGACCGGGACAGGGCCGAACACTGAAGCTTTCTTT.

The chain recombines TRBV6-4 with TRBJ1-5; D ambiguous. The germline V gene encodes CDR1 MRHNA and CDR2 SNTAGT. V gave up 11 bases and J gave up 5 bases, with 10 bases separating them. The CDR3 is 11 residues long. The CDR3 nucleotides read TGTGCCGGGGAGGGTGATCAGCCCCAGCATTTT. Its protein is CAGEGDQPQHF.

The rearrangement joins TRBV7-8 to TRBJ2-2, with D maybe TRBD1 (5 bases). V lost 2 bases and J 10 bases, leaving 11 bases between the germline ends. The CDR3 extends over 13 amino acids. CDR1 is SGHVS and CDR2 is FQNEAQ in the germline V gene. Here the CDR3 reads CASSLRQTEELFF. CDR3 coding DNA: TGTGCCAGCAGCTTAAGACAGACGGAGGAGCTGTTTTTT.

V gene TRBV5-4 combines with J gene TRBJ2-3; maybe TRBD1 (6 bases). The CDR3 runs 20 residues. Germline V lookup: CDR1 SGHNT, CDR2 YYREEE (reference sequence). V was cut by 1 base and J by 0 bases, with 24 bases left in between. CDR3 protein: CASSLSPVGGPRASTDTQYF. The CDR3 DNA is TGTGCCAGCAGCTTGAGCCCAGTAGGGGGACCACGGGCTAGCACAGATACGCAGTATTTT.